This TCR beta chain was recovered during a study of blood T cell repertoires in COVID-19. CDR3 length equals 15 residues. Germline V gene lookup returns CDR1 SGHNT and CDR2 YYREEE (reference sequence). The V end lost 4 bases, the J end lost 3 bases, and 11 bases lay between the germline ends. Sequencing was performed with immunoSEQ multiplex PCR; in TCRdb, only in-frame clones are kept and a portion is missing. Here the sample spans 150,000 to 170,000 clones, around 80% being singletons. The V gene is TRBV5-4, the J gene TRBJ1-6; D may be TRBD1 (5 bases). The material sequenced was PBMCs or T cells enriched from blood (not recorded which). The receptor was isolated from a man between 45 and 60 years old who had recovered from COVID-19. The CDR3 DNA is TGTGCCAGCAGCCACCGACAGAACTATAATTCACCCCTCCACTTT. Translation: CASSHRQNYNSPLHF.